This T cell receptor (beta chain) was captured by sequencing in a study of cytomegalovirus exposure and HLA in healthy donors. Study context: Both the 120 validation repertoires and the approximately 640 first-cohort repertoires used the same platform, as reported by a later analysis. Overall study findings and caveats: That first-cohort TCR clusters tended to co-occur in the 130 or so validation repertoires was found in a later analysis. Cytomegalovirus status was reportedly diagnosed by the classifier with high specificity and sensitivity. The study recorded 150 to 200 TCR beta chains that were cytomegalovirus-associated.

This clone was seen once. Its antigen is not known. Some clones are missing from TCRdb's copy, which holds only in-frame ones; the method was immunoSEQ multiplex PCR. The repertoire consists of roughly 70,000 clones, with approximately 96% occurring once and the leading ten covering roughly 1.6%. The receptor comes from a woman aged 18-29 years in good health and CMV-seropositive. Specimen: PBMCs.

The chain's CDR3 is CASSLVGLAGIEQYF. For the CDR3, the DNA is TGCGCCAGCAGCTTGGTGGGACTAGCGGGAATCGAGCAGTACTTC. The chain links TRBV5-1 to TRBJ2-7; 13 nucleotides match TRBD2. The CDR3 runs to 15 residues. The trim removed 0 bases at V and 6 bases at J, leaving 3 bases unmatched. The germline V gene has CDR1 SGHRS and CDR2 YFSETQ.